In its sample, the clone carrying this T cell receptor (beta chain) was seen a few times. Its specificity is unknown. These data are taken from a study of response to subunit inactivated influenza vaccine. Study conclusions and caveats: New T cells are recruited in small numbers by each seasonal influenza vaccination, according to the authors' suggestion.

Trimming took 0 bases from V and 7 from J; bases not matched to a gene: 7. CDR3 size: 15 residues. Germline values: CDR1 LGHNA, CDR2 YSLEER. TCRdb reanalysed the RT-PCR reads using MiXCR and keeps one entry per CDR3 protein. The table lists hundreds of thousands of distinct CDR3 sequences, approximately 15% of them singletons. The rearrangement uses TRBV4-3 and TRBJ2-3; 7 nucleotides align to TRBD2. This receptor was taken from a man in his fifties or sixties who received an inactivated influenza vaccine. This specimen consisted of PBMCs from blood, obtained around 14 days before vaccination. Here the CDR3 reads CASSQDFGGGNTQYF. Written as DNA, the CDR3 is TGCGCCAGCAGCCAAGATTTCGGCGGGGGTAATACGCAGTATTTT.